This TCR beta chain originates from a study of blood T cell repertoires in COVID-19. About the study: In each case, the material was cDNA or gDNA derived from T cells, B-cell-depleted T cells, or PBMCs.

In the source study's methods: The assay estimated nucleated cells by amplifying reference gene primers. TCRdb keeps only in-frame clones here, not all; method: immunoSEQ multiplex PCR. V, J and clone size are those of that table, while D and trimming were read from the DNA. The sample records 200,000 to 300,000 clones, 80% to 85% being singletons. Germline V CDR1 and CDR2: SEHNR, FQNEAQ (reference sequence). The CDR3 runs to 15 residues. Trimming pared 2 bases from V and 0 bases from J, leaving 8 bases between. This clonotype was sampled from a woman in her sixties or seventies with active or convalescent COVID-19. Sequenced material: peripheral blood. The gene calls are TRBV7-9 and TRBJ1-5; weak D call: TRBD1 (6 bases). CDR3 region: CASSLSGDSNQPQHF. Here the CDR3 DNA reads TGTGCCAGCAGCTTATCAGGGGATAGCAATCAGCCCCAGCATTTT.